This T cell receptor beta chain was recovered during a study of T-cell reconstitution after alpha-beta-depleted transplantation in children. Trimming took off 9 bases at V and 0 bases at J, with 15 bases between the two ends. CDR1 and CDR2 (germline): LNHDA, SQIVND (reference sequence). CDR3 length: 15 residues. General study results and limits: After one year, T-cell counts and TCRbeta diversity mostly came from new T cells. The high TCRbeta diversity at day 60 in some patients came from surviving recipient T cells and thymic progenitors. Several hundred expanded graft clones reportedly supplied alpha-beta T cells about two months after transplant.

Unique molecular identifiers were incorporated during preparation of the TCRbeta library. TCRdb re-called the PCR reads with MiXCR, one entry per CDR3 protein. The table has over 450,000 distinct CDR3 sequences, under 12% seen once. This clonotype was counted ten times or more. Its antigen remains unknown. Sequenced here: PBMCs, sampled before TCRalphabeta/CD19-depleted stem cell transplant. The V and J genes are TRBV19 and TRBJ2-1; D unclear. This clonotype was sampled from a child under 10 years old with inherited bone marrow failure, due to receive a stem cell transplant. The CDR3 nucleotides read TGTGCCAGCCGTTTAGGGTCAAGCTCCTACAATGAGCAGTTCTTC. The encoded protein is CASRLGSSSYNEQFF.